This T cell receptor beta chain was observed in a study of blood T cell repertoires in COVID-19. Across the study: Nucleic acid was either cDNA or gDNA, and it came from T cells, B-cell-depleted T cells, or PBMCs.

Some clones are missing from TCRdb's copy, which holds only in-frame ones; the method was immunoSEQ multiplex PCR. The table shows 390,000 or so clones, with around 87% occurring only once. This CDR3 region has 14 residues. Germline V CDR1 and CDR2: SEHNR, FQNEAQ (reference sequence). Trimming stripped 2 bases from V and 7 bases from J, with 11 bases between. Seattle patients were enrolled during active infection and followed longitudinally. The source of this sequence is a woman aged 25 to 39 with COVID-19, enrolled during active disease. Sequenced sample: peripheral blood. The gene calls are TRBV7-9 and TRBJ2-2; TRBD1 might be the D (7 bases). The CDR3 bases are TGTGCCAGCAGCTTACAGGGGGGCGGCGGGGAGCTGTTTTTT. It codes for CASSLQGGGGELFF. Full variable domain (rest looked up from reference TRBV7-9 and TRBJ2-2): DTGVSQNPRHKITKRGQNVTFRCDPISEHNRLYWYRQTLGQGPEFLTYFQNEAQLEKSRLLSDRFSAERPKGSFSTLEIQRTEQGDSAMYLCASSLQGGGGELFFGEGSRLTVL.